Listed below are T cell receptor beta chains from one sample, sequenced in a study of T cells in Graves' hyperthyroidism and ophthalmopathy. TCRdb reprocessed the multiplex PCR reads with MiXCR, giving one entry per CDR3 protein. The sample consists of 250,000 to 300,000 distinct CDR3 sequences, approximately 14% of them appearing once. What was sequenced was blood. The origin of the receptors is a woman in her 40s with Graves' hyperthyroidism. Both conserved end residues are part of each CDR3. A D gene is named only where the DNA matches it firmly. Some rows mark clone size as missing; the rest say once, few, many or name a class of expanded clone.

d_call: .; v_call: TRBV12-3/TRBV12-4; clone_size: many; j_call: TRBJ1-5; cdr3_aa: CASSLTDSNQPQHF; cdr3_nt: TGTGCCAGCAGTTTGACAGATAGCAATCAGCCCCAGCATTTT
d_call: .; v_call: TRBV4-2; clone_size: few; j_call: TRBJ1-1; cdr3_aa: CASSQGVGGEAFF; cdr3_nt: TGTGCCAGCAGCCAAGGAGTGGGGGGTGAAGCTTTCTTT
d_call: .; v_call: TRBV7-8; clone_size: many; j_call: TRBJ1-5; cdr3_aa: CASSRMGVSNQPQHF; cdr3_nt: TGTGCCAGCAGCAGAATGGGGGTTAGCAATCAGCCCCAGCATTTT
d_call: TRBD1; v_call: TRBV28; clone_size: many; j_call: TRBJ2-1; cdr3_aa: CASRRDRGRDEQFF; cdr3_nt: TGTGCCAGCAGACGGGACAGGGGGCGCGATGAGCAGTTCTTC
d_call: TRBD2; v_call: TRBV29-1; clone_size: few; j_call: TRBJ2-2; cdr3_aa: CSCAGGPNTGELFF; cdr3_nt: TGCAGCTGTGCGGGGGGGCCGAACACCGGGGAGCTGTTTTTT
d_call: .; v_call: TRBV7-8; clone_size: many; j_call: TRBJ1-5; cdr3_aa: CASSSRTGNQPQHF; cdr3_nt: TGTGCCAGCAGCTCCCGGACCGGGAATCAGCCCCAGCATTTT
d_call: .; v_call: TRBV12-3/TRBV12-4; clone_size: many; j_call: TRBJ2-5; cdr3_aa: CASSPNGQAQETQYF; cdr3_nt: TGTGCCAGCAGCCCGAACGGGCAGGCTCAAGAGACCCAGTACTTC
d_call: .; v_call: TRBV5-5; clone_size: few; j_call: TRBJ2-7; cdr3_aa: CASSLDSSGYEQYF; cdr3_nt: TGTGCCAGCAGCTTGGACTCGAGCGGCTACGAGCAGTACTTC
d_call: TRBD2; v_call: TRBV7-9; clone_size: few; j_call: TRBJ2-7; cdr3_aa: CASSLSPSYGTNTYEQYF; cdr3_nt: TGTGCCAGCAGCTTATCTCCCTCCTATGGGACTAACACCTACGAGCAGTACTTC
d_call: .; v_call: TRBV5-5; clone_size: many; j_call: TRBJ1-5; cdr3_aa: CASSLGTIGDQPQHF; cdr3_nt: TGTGCCAGCAGCTTGGGGACCATCGGGGATCAGCCCCAGCATTTT
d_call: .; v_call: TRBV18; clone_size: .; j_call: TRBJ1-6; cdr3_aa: CASSPNSDSYNSPLHF; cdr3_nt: TGTGCCAGCTCACCTAATTCAGACTCCTATAATTCACCCCTCCACTTT
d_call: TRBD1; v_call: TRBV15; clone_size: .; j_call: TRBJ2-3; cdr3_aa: CATSRGPRDRWGYF; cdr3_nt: TGTGCCACCAGCAGAGGTCCCCGGGACAGGTGGGGGTATTTT
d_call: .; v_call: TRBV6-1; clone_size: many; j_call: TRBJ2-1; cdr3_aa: CASSSGEQFF; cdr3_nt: TGTGCCAGCAGTTCGGGGGAGCAGTTCTTC
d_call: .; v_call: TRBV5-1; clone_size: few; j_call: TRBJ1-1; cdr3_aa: CASSLASGANMNTEAFF; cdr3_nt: TGCGCCAGCAGCTTGGCATCAGGGGCGAACATGAACACTGAAGCTTTCTTT
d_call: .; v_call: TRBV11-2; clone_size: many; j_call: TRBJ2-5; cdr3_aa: CASNVGQSYQETQYF; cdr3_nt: TGTGCCAGCAACGTTGGGCAGAGTTACCAAGAGACCCAGTACTTC
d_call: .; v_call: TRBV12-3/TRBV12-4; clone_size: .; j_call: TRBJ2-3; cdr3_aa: CASSIGPFTDTQYF; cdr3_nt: TGTGCCAGCTCAATAGGGCCATTCACAGATACGCAGTATTTT
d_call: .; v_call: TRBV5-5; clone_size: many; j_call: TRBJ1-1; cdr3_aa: CASSRRESMNTEAFF; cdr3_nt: TGTGCCAGCAGCCGCCGGGAATCGATGAACACTGAAGCTTTCTTT
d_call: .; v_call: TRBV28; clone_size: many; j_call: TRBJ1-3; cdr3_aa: CASRTTGKGYSGNTIYF; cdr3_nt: TGTGCCAGCAGGACCACAGGGAAGGGGTACTCTGGAAACACCATATATTTT
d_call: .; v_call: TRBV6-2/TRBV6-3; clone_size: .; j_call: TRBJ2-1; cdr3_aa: CASSYSTTSSYNEQFF; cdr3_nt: TGTGCCAGCAGTTACTCGACCACTAGCTCCTACAATGAGCAGTTCTTC
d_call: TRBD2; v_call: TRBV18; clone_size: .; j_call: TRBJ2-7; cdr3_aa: CASSLGPVASGTYEQYF; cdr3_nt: TGTGCCAGCTCCCTCGGCCCGGTCGCTAGCGGAACCTACGAGCAGTACTTC
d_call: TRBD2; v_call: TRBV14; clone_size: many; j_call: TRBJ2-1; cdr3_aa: CASSQLAGSYNEQFF; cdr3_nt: TGTGCCAGCAGCCAACTAGCGGGAAGCTACAATGAGCAGTTCTTC
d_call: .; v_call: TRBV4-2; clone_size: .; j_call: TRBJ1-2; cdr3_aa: CASGLEELDGYTF; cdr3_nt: TGTGCCAGCGGCCTGGAGGAGTTAGATGGCTACACCTTC
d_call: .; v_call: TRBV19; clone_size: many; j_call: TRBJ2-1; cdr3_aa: CASSPGLPSSDEQFF; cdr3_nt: TGTGCCAGTAGCCCGGGACTCCCATCCAGCGATGAGCAGTTCTTC
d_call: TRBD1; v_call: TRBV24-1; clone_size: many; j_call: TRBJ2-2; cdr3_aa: CATSDPGTGTTGELFF; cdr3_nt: TGTGCCACCAGTGACCCCGGGACAGGAACCACCGGGGAGCTGTTTTTT
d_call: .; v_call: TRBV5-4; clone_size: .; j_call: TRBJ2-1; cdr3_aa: CASSSSATSSYNEQFF; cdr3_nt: TGTGCCAGCAGCTCGAGCGCTACGAGCTCCTACAATGAGCAGTTCTTC
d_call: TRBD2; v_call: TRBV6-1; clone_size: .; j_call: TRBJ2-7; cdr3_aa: CASSDEAGKIYEQYF; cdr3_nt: TGTGCCAGCAGTGACGAAGCGGGGAAGATCTACGAGCAGTACTTC
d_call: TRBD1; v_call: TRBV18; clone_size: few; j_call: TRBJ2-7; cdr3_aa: CASSSAQGVMTSQYF; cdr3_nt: TGTGCCAGCTCATCGGCGCAGGGGGTGATGACGAGTCAGTACTTC
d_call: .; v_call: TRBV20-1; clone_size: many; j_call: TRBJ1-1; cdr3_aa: CSANRANTEAFF; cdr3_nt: TGCAGTGCTAACAGGGCGAACACTGAAGCTTTCTTT
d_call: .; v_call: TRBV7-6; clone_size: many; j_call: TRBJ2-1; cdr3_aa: CASSLDRNNEQFF; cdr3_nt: TGTGCCAGCAGCTTAGACAGAAACAATGAGCAGTTCTTC
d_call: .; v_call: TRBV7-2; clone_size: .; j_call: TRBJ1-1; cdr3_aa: CASSLAQRGGAHTEAFF; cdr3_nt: TGTGCCAGCAGCTTAGCGCAAAGGGGGGGCGCGCACACTGAAGCTTTCTTT
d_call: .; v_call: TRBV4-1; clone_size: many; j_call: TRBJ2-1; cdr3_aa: CASSNPRGNEQFF; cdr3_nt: TGCGCCAGCAGCAACCCCCGCGGGAATGAGCAGTTCTTC
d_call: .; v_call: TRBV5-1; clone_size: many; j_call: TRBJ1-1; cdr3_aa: CASSLGSDFYNTEAFF; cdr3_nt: TGCGCCAGCAGCCTGGGTTCAGACTTTTACAACACTGAAGCTTTCTTT
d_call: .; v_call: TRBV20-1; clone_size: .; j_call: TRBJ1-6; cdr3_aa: CSARANSYNSPLHF; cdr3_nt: TGCAGTGCTAGAGCGAACTCCTATAATTCACCCCTCCACTTT
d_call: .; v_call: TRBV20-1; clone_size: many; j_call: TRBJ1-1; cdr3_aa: CSARDLVRPFSNTEAFF; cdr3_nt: TGCAGTGCTAGAGATCTCGTGCGACCGTTCTCGAACACTGAAGCTTTCTTT
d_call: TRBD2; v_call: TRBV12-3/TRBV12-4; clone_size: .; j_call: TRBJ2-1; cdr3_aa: CASSQYREVGYNEQFF; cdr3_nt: TGTGCCAGCAGCCAGTACCGGGAGGTCGGCTACAATGAGCAGTTCTTC
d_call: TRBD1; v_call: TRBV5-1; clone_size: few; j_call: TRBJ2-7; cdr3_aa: CAGSLGQGASGFSYEQYF; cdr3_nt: TGCGCCGGCAGCCTGGGACAGGGGGCTAGCGGGTTTTCCTACGAGCAGTACTTC